This T cell receptor beta chain stems from a study of T cells in Graves' hyperthyroidism and ophthalmopathy. The CDR3 consists of 15 residues. Trimming took 2 bases from V and 6 from J; bases not matched to a gene: 5. Germline CDR1 MDHEN, CDR2 SYDVKM. This clonotype appeared many times. Diagnosing involved the use of clinical symptoms, serum thyroxine and TRAb, thyroid ultrasound and orbital computed tomography. Amplified TCR beta CDR3 regions came from RNA transcripts. Researchers ran a first-round RT-PCR on the TCR CDR3 using the HTBI primer set. A single record per CDR3 protein comes from TCRdb applying MiXCR to the multiplex PCR reads. The repertoire consists of approximately 610,000 distinct CDR3 sequences, with around 15% occurring once and the leading ten covering about 4.5%.

Source material: blood. The rearrangement joins TRBV28 to TRBJ1-1; 11 bases agree with TRBD1. The TCR comes from a woman in her 40s with Graves' ophthalmopathy. The CDR3 protein is CASSLGQGATSEAFF. The CDR3 DNA sequence: TGTGCCAGCAGTTTAGGACAGGGGGCAACGTCTGAAGCTTTCTTT.